This TCR beta chain was identified during a study of cytomegalovirus exposure and HLA in healthy donors. Regarding the study as a whole: Subsequent analysis showed first-cohort TCR clusters tending to co-occur in more than 95 validation repertoires. Most TCR sequences showed up rarely, but some public TCRs showed up in many donors. The study labeled 164 TCR beta chains cytomegalovirus-associated.

The donors belonged to the approximately 110-subject validation cohort, separate from the roughly 670-subject first cohort. Worth noting for this clone: Its target is unknown.

The protocol was immunoSEQ multiplex PCR, while the TCRdb copy is restricted to in-frame clones and leaves out a portion. The sample comprises 120,000 to 150,000 clones, roughly 81% of which are singletons, and under 1.5% rests with the top ten. The ends were cut back, 7 bases at V and 6 bases at J, with 12 bases in the middle. From germline, CDR1 is MNHEY and CDR2 SVGAGI. This CDR3 region has 13 residues. This clonotype was sampled from a woman younger than 45 in good health and CMV-seronegative. The sequenced material came from PBMCs. The gene calls are TRBV6-5 and TRBJ2-2; tentatively, D is TRBD2 (6 bases). In nucleotides, the CDR3 is TGTGCCAGCATGGTACCGGGGGCCGGGGAGCTGTTTTTT. It codes for CASMVPGAGELFF.